This TCR beta chain was recorded in a study of T cell clusters in autoimmune cytopenias. Study in general: A median of approximately 47,000 TRB reads per sample yielded a median approximately 2,200 distinct clonotypes.

Germline CDR1 reads LNHNV; CDR2 reads YYDKDF (reference sequence). CDR3 size: 16 residues. TRB was amplified by touch-down multiplex PCR, primer pools A and B combined. From its re-call of the multiplex PCR reads, TCRdb lists each CDR3 protein once, without DNA. Here the sample table reports 6,000 to 8,500 distinct CDR3 sequences. Roughly 38,000 genome equivalents of blood DNA were amplified for TRB. A word on this clonotype: Its antigen is currently unknown.

Overall study findings and caveats: TRB repertoire shifts in secondary cytopenia and chronic lymphocytic leukemia mostly reflected lymphoma, not autoimmunity. A dominant lymphoma-associated repertoire apparently masked the cluster-lack signature in secondary cytopenia versus chronic lymphocytic leukemia. Functional roles of the in silico T cell clusters still await experimental validation.

The clonotype was recovered from a human donor with an autoimmune cytopenia or autoimmune hepatitis (not recorded which). The sequenced sample consisted of peripheral blood. The gene calls are TRBV15 and TRBJ2-3; TCRdb's D gene call, TRBD1, goes unchecked for lack of DNA. CDR3 loop: CATSRGGGQGKVTQYF.